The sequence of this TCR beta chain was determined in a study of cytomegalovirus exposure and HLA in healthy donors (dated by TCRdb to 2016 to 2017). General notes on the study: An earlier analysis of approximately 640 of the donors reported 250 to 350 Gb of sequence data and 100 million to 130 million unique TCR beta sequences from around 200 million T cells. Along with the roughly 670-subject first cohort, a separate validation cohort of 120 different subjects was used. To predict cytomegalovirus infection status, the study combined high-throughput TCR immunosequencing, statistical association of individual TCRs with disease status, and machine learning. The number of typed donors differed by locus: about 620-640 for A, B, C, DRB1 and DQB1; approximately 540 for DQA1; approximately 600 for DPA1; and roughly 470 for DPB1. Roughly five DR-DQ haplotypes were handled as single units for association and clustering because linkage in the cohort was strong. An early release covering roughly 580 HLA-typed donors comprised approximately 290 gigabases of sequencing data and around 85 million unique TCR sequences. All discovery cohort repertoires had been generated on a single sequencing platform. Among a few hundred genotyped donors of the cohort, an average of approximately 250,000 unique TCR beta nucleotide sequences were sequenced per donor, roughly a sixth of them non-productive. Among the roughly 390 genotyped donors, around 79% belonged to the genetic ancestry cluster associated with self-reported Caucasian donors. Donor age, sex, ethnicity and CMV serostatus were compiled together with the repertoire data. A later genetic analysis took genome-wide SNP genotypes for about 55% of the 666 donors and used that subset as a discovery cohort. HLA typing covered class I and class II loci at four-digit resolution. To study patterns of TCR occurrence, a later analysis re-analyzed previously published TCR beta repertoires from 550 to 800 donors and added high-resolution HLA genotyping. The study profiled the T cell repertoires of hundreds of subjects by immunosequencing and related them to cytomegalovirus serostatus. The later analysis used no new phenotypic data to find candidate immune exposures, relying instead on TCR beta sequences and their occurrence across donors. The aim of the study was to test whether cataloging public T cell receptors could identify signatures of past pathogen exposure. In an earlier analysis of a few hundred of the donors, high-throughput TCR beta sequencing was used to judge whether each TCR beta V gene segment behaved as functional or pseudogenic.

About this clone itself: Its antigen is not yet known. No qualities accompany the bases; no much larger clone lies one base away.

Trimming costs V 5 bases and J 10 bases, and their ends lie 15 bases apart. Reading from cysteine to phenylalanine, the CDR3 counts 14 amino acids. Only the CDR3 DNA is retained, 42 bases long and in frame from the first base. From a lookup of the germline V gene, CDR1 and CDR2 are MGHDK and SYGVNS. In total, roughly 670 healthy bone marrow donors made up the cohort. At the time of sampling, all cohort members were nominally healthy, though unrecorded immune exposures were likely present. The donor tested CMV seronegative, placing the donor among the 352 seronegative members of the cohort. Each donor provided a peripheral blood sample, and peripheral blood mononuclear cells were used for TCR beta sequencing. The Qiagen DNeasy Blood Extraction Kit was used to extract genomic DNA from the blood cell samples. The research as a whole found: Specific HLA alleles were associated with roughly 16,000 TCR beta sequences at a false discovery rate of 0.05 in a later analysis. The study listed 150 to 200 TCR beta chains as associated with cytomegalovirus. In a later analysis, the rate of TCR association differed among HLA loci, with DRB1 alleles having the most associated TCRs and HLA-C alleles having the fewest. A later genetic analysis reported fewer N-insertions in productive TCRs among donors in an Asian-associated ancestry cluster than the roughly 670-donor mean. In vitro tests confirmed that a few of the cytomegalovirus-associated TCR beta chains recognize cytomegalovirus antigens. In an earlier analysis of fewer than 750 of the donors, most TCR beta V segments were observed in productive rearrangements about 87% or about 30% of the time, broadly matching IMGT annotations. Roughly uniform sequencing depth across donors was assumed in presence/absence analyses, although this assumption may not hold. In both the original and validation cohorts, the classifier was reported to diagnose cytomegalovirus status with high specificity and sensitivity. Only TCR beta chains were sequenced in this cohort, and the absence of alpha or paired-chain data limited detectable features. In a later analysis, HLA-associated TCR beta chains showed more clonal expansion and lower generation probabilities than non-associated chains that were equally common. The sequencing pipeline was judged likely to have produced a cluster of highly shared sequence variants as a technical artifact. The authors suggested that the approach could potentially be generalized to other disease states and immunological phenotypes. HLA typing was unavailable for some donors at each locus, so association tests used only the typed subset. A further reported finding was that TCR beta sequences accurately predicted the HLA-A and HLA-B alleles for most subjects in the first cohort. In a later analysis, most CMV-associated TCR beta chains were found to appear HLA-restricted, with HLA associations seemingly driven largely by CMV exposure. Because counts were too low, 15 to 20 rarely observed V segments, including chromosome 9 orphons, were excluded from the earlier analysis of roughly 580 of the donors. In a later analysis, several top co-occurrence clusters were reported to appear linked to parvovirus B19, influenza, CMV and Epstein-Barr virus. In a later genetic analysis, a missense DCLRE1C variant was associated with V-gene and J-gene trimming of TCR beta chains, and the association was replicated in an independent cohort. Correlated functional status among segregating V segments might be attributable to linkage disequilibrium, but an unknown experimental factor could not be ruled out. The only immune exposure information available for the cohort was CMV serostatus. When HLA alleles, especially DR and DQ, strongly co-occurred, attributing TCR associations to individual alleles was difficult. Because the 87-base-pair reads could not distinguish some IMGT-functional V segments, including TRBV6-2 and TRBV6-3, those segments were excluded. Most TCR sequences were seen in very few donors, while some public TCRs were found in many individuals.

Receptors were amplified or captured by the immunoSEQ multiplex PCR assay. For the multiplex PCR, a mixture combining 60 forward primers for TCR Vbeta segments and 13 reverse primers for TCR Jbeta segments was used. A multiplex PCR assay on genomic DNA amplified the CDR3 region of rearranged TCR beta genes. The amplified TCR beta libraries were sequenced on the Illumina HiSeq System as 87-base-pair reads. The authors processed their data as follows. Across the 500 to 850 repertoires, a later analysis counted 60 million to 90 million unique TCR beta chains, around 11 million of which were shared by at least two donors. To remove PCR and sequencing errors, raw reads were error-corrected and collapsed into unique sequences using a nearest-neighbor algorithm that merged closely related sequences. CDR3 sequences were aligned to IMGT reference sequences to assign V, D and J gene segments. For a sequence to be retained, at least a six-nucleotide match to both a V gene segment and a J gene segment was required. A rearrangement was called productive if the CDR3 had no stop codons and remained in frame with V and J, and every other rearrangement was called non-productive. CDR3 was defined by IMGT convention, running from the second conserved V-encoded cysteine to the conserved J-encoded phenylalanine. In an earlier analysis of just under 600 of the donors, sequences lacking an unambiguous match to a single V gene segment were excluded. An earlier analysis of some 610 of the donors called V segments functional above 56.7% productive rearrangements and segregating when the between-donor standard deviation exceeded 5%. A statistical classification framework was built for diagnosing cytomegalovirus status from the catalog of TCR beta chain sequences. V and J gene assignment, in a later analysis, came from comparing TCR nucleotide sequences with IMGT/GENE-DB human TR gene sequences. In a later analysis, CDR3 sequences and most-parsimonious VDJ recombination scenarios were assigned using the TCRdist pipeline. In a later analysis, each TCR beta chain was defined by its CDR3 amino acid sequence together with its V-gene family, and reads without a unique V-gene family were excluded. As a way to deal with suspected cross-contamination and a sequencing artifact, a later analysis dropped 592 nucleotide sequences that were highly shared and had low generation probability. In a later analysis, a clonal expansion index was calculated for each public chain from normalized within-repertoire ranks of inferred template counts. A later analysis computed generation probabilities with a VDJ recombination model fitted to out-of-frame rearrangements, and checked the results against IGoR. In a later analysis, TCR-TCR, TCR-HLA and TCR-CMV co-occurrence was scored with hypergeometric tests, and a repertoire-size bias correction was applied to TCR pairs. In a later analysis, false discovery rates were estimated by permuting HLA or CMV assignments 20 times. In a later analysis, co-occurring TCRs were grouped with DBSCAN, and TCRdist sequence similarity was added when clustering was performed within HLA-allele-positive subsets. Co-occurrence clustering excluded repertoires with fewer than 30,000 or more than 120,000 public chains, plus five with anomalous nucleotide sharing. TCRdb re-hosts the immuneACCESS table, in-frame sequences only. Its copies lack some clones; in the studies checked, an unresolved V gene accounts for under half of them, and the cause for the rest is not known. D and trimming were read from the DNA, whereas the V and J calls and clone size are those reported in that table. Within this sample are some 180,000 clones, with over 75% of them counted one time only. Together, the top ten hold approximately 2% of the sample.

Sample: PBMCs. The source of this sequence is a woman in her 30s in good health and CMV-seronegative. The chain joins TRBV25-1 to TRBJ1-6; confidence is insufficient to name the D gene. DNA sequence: TGTGCCAGCAGTCTTCTTCTCGGGGAATCACCCCTCCACTTT. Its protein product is CASSLLLGESPLHF.